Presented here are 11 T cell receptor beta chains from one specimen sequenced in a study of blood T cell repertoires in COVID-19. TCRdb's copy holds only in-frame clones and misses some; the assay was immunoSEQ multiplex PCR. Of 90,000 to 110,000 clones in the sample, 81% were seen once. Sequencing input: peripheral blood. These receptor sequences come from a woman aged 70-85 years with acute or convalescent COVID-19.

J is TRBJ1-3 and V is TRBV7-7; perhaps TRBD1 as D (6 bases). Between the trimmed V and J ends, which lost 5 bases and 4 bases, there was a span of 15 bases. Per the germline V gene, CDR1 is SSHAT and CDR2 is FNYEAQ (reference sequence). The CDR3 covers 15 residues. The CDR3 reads CASSPDGGPGNTIYF. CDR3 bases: TGTGCCAGCAGCCCTGATGGGGGCCCGGGAAACACCATATATTTT.

CDR3 amino acids: CASSLGDRVTDTGELFF. The DNA for the CDR3 is TGCGCCAGCAGCTTGGGGGACAGGGTTACCGACACCGGGGAGCTGTTTTTT. The chain carries TRBV5-1 and TRBJ2-2; 9 bases align to TRBD1. Germline lookup yields CDR1 SGHRS and CDR2 YFSETQ. This CDR3 region has 17 residues. With 0 bases clipped from V and 3 bases from J, the junction kept 6 bases outside the gene matches.

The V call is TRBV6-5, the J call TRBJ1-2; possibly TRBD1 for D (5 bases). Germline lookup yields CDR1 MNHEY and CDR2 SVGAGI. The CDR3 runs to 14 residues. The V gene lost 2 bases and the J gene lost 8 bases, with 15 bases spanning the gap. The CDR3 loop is CASSYMAREGGYTF. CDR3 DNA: TGTGCCAGCAGTTACATGGCCAGGGAAGGAGGCTACACCTTC.

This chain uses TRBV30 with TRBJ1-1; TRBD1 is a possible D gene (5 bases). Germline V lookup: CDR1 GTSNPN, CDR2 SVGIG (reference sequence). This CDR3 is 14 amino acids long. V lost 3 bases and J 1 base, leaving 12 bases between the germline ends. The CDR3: CAWSGGVGNTEAFF. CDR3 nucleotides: TGTGCCTGGAGCGGAGGGGTTGGGAACACTGAAGCTTTCTTT.

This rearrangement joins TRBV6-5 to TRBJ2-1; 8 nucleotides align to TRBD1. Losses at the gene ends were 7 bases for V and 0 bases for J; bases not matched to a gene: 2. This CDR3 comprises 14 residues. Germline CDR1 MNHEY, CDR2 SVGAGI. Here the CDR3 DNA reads TGTGCCAGCACCACAGGGGGCTCCTACAATGAGCAGTTCTTC. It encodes CASTTGGSYNEQFF.

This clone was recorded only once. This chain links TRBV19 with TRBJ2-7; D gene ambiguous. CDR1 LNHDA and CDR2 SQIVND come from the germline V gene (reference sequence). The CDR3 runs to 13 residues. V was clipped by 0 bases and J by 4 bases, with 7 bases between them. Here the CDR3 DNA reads TGTGCCAGTAGTATAGATGGAGTTTACGAGCAGTACTTC. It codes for CASSIDGVYEQYF.

CDR3 DNA sequence: TGTGCCAGCACCTCGAGGAGGGGAAGTGGGGCCAACGTCCTGACTTTC. Amino acid sequence: CASTSRRGSGANVLTF. J is TRBJ2-6 and V is TRBV2; D possibly corresponds to TRBD2 (6 bases). V gave up 7 bases and J gave up 3 bases, with 16 bases separating them. The germline V gene has CDR1 SNHLY and CDR2 FYNNEI. This CDR3 region has 16 residues.

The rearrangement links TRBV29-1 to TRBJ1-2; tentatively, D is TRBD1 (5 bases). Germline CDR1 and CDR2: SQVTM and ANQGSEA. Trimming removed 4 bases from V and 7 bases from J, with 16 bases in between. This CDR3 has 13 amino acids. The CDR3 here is CSVVQGPQGGYTF. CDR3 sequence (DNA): TGCAGCGTTGTCCAAGGGCCTCAGGGTGGCTACACCTTC.

For the CDR3, the DNA is TGTGCCAGCAGTTATCAGGGGAGGGACACCATATATTTT. Protein product: CASSYQGRDTIYF. V gene TRBV6-5 combines with J gene TRBJ1-3; possible D gene TRBD1, 6 bases. This CDR3 region has 13 residues. The V and J ends lost 3 bases and 8 bases respectively, with 11 bases between them. Germline V CDR1 and CDR2: MNHEY, SVGAGI.

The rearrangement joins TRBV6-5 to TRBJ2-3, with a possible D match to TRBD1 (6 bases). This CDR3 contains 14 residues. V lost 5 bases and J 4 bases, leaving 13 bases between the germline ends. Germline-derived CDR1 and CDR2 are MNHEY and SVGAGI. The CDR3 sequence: CASSPGQTSDTQYF. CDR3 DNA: TGTGCCAGCAGTCCCGGACAGACCTCAGATACGCAGTATTTT.

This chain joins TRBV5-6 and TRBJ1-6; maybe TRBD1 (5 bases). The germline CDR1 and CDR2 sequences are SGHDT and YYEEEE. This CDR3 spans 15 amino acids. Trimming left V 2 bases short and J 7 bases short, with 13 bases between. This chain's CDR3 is CASSLLQVGNSPLHF. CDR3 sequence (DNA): TGTGCCAGCAGCTTATTACAGGTCGGAAATTCACCCCTCCACTTT.